These 17 T cell receptor beta chains were sequenced from one sample in a study of OX40 agonist ivuxolimab in advanced cancers. Here immunoSEQ multiplex PCR was the method, and the copy in TCRdb shows in-frame clones only, minus some. The table records tens of thousands of clones, 90% to 95% of them present only once. Sequencing was performed on CD4+ or CD8+ T cells sorted from blood, taken in a trial of the OX40 agonist ivuxolimab. These receptors all stem from an adult with an advanced solid tumor such as melanoma, head and neck, liver or kidney cancer.

V usage is TRBV27 and J usage is TRBJ1-6; D possibly corresponds to TRBD1 (5 bases). V lost 8 bases and J 9 bases, leaving 14 bases between the germline ends. Germline assignment: CDR1 MNHEY and CDR2 SMNVEV (reference sequence). This CDR3 comprises 13 residues. As DNA, the CDR3 is TGTGCCAGCGGGGTGGGGCTAGGTTCACCCCTCCACTTT. It yields the protein CASGVGLGSPLHF.

The gene calls are TRBV6-4 and TRBJ1-5; 9 nucleotides match TRBD1. This CDR3 region has 15 residues. Germline assignment: CDR1 MRHNA and CDR2 SNTAGT. The V segment lost 5 bases and the J segment 3 bases; nucleotides outside the gene matches: 5. The CDR3 sequence: CASSRQGGNNQPQHF. The CDR3 DNA sequence: TGTGCCAGCAGTCGACAGGGGGGCAACAATCAGCCCCAGCATTTT.

V gene TRBV28 combines with J gene TRBJ2-1; 8 bases are a match to TRBD2. This CDR3 region has 16 residues. The V and J ends lost 4 bases and 12 bases, in that order; junction bases with no gene match: 17. The germline V gene has CDR1 MDHEN and CDR2 SYDVKM. The CDR3 DNA reads TGTGCCAGCAGTTCCACCGGGGGACTAGAATTTCCGGCGCAGTTCTTC. As protein: CASSSTGGLEFPAQFF.

This clone was seen once. The chain carries TRBV30 and TRBJ2-7; possibly TRBD2 for D (6 bases). This CDR3 region has 16 residues. In germline, CDR1 is GTSNPN, CDR2 SVGIG (reference sequence). V was clipped by 2 bases and J by 9 bases, with 26 bases between them. The CDR3 loop is CAWSSTWTLEEGGQYF. For the CDR3, the DNA is TGTGCCTGGAGTTCTACCTGGACCCTCGAGGAGGGCGGGCAGTACTTC.

The chain combines TRBV11-2 with TRBJ2-3; D uncertain. The CDR3 contains 11 residues. Germline V gene sequence: CDR1 SGHAT, CDR2 FQNNGV. The V gene lost 3 bases and the J gene lost 6 bases, with 4 bases spanning the gap. CDR3 protein: CASSLGDTQYF. CDR3 sequence (DNA): TGTGCCAGCAGCTTGGGCGATACGCAGTATTTT. The full variable domain, rest sourced from reference TRBV11-2 and TRBJ2-3, is EAGVAQSPRYKIIEKRQSVAFWCNPISGHATLYWYQQILGQGPKLLIQFQNNGVVDDSQLPKDRFSAERLKGVDSTLKIQPAKLEDSAVYLCASSLGDTQYFGPGTRLTVL.

The chain combines TRBV27 with TRBJ2-7, with D maybe TRBD2 (6 bases). Per germline, CDR1 MNHEY and CDR2 SMNVEV (reference sequence). The CDR3 covers 14 residues. Trimming removed 3 bases from V and 4 bases from J, with 13 bases in between. The CDR3 protein is CASSFRDFTYEQYF. The CDR3 nucleotides are TGTGCCAGCAGTTTCCGGGACTTTACGTACGAGCAGTACTTC.

The chain is built from TRBV7-9 and TRBJ2-1; TRBD2 matches at 10 bases. This CDR3 is built from 16 residues. Germline CDR1 and CDR2: SEHNR and FQNEAQ (reference sequence). V lost 5 bases and J lost 4; bases outside the gene matches: 8. The CDR3 nucleotides read TGTGCCAGCAGCAGGACTAGCGGAATCCCTTACAATGAGCAGTTCTTC. As protein: CASSRTSGIPYNEQFF.

The chain links TRBV5-5 to TRBJ2-7; D is unclear. The CDR3 is 14 residues long. With 1 base removed from V and 0 bases from J, the gap between germline ends came to 8 bases. From germline, CDR1 is SGHKS and CDR2 YYEKEE (reference sequence). This CDR3 reads CASSLYVNSYEQYF. DNA for the CDR3: TGTGCCAGCAGCTTGTATGTTAACTCCTACGAGCAGTACTTC.

The gene calls are TRBV27 and TRBJ2-1; 7 bases line up with TRBD2. This CDR3 spans 15 amino acids. V dropped 8 bases and J dropped 2; count of bases not matched to a gene: 9. From germline, CDR1 is MNHEY and CDR2 SMNVEV (reference sequence). The CDR3 loop reads CASSMGRGTYNEQFF. In DNA, the CDR3 is TGTGCCAGCTCCATGGGGCGGGGGACCTACAATGAGCAGTTCTTC.

The chain links TRBV7-9 to TRBJ1-1; 8 nucleotides line up with TRBD1. The CDR3 is made up of 16 amino acids. The V gene's germline CDR1 is SEHNR and CDR2 FQNEAQ (reference sequence). V lost 5 bases, J lost 4 bases, and 12 bases stayed unmatched. The CDR3 spells CASSPDRGGIGTEAFF. For the CDR3, the DNA is TGTGCCAGCAGCCCAGACAGGGGTGGTATCGGCACTGAAGCTTTCTTT.

The chain has TRBV7-9 and TRBJ1-1; D remains unclear. CDR1 and CDR2 from the germline V gene are SEHNR and FQNEAQ (reference sequence). The germline V and J ends were trimmed by 1 base and 4 bases, with 10 bases remaining between them. The CDR3 is made up of 14 amino acids. The DNA of the CDR3 is TGTGCCAGCAGCTTAGTAATAGGGCCCACTGAAGCTTTCTTT. Protein product: CASSLVIGPTEAFF.

This clone is judged medium-sized. V is TRBV7-9 and J is TRBJ2-7; the D is unclear. V gave up 5 bases and J gave up 3 bases, with 14 bases separating them. The CDR3 covers 14 residues. Germline CDR1 reads SEHNR; CDR2 reads FQNEAQ (reference sequence). CDR3 in amino acids: CASSDKVAYYEQYF. The CDR3 DNA follows: TGTGCCAGCAGCGATAAGGTCGCATACTACGAGCAGTACTTC.

The count of this clone is one. The V call is TRBV28, the J call TRBJ2-5; D is unresolved. The J call is in doubt because the DNA end fits TRBJ2-7 better. Per germline, CDR1 MDHEN and CDR2 SYDVKM. CDR3 length: 13 amino acids. The CDR3 bases are TGTGCCAGCAGTTTTCTCAGCACCTACGAGCAGTACTTC. Translation gives CASSFLSTYEQYF.

The rearrangement uses TRBV28 and TRBJ2-7; TRBD1 or TRBD2 may be the D gene (5 bases each). The germline V gene has CDR1 MDHEN and CDR2 SYDVKM. The V end lost 3 bases, the J end lost 1 base, and 13 bases lay between the germline ends. The CDR3 contains 15 residues. CDR3 in DNA: TGTGCCAGCAGTTTGGGGGTGGAGAATTCCTACGAGCAGTACTTC. It translates to CASSLGVENSYEQYF. The complete variable domain, with remaining parts taken from reference TRBV28 and TRBJ2-7, reads DVKVTQSSRYLVKRTGEKVFLECVQDMDHENMFWYRQDPGLGLRLIYFSYDVKMKEKGDIPEGYSVSREKKERFSLILESASTNQTSMYLCASSLGVENSYEQYFGPGTRLTVT.

DNA of the CDR3: TGTGCCAGCAGCGTAGATGGGTCCGGTCGACTGTTTTTT. Its translation: CASSVDGSGRLFF. The chain has TRBV9 and TRBJ1-4; the D is unclear. Germline values: CDR1 SGDLS, CDR2 YYNGEE. This CDR3 comprises 13 residues. Trimming shortened V by 0 bases and J by 13 bases, and 13 bases separated the two germline ends.

The chain uses TRBV2 and TRBJ1-1; tentatively, D is TRBD1 (5 bases). Looked up from germline, CDR1 is SNHLY and CDR2 is FYNNEI. CDR3 length: 14 residues. V gave up 2 bases and J gave up 2 bases, with 9 bases separating them. The chain's CDR3 is CASSEWTPNTEAFF. CDR3 bases: TGTGCCAGCAGTGAATGGACACCTAACACTGAAGCTTTCTTT.

This clone came up a few times. The rearrangement links TRBV30 to TRBJ1-2, with 7 bases aligning to TRBD1. Germline CDR1 GTSNPN, CDR2 SVGIG (reference sequence). With V trimmed by 0 bases and J by 1 base, 5 bases remained unmatched. The CDR3 is 15 amino acids. The CDR3 reads CAWSVKRGLNYGYTF. CDR3 DNA: TGTGCCTGGAGTGTAAAAAGGGGGCTTAACTATGGCTACACCTTC.